These 19 T cell receptor beta chains originate from one sample sequenced in a study of CD8 T cells in ankylosing spondylitis. TCRdb reprocessed the 5' RACE reads with MiXCR, giving one entry per CDR3 protein. The top ten clones hold 21% of a sample with a few hundred thousand distinct CDR3 sequences, under 12% of them seen once. Sequenced material: blood, either unsorted or a sorted T cell fraction (not recorded which). These receptors all come from a male donor with ankylosing spondylitis or in good health (not recorded which).

This sequence joins TRBV5-1 and TRBJ2-5; 10 bases are shared with TRBD2. Trimming removed 1 base from V and 2 bases from J; junction bases left unmatched: 5. Germline V gene data show CDR1 as SGHRS and CDR2 as YFSETQ. The CDR3 runs 16 residues. CDR3 in amino acids: CASSLQSGGGQETQYF. CDR3 nucleotides: TGCGCCAGCAGCTTGCAGAGCGGGGGGGGACAAGAGACCCAGTACTTC.

This clonotype was seen at least ten times. The chain employs TRBV29-1 and TRBJ1-2; TRBD1 matches 7 bases. The CDR3 extends over 14 amino acids. With 3 bases clipped from V and 3 bases from J, the junction kept 7 bases outside the gene matches. Germline V CDR1 and CDR2: SQVTM, ANQGSEA. The CDR3 region has the DNA TGCAGCGTTGATACCCGGGACAGAGACTATGGCTACACCTTC. Translation: CSVDTRDRDYGYTF.

This clonotype came up many times. The chain carries TRBV24-1 and TRBJ2-5, with D maybe TRBD2 (6 bases). The germline gives CDR1 KGHDR, CDR2 SFDVKD. This CDR3 has 14 amino acids. Trimming left V 3 bases short and J 5 bases short, with 12 bases between. As DNA, the CDR3 is TGTGCCACCAGTGATGCCGGGACTTCGGAGACCCAGTACTTC. Its protein is CATSDAGTSETQYF.

This clonotype appeared many times. The chain couples TRBV5-1 to TRBJ2-1; 10 bases are a match to TRBD1. CDR1 and CDR2 from the germline V gene are SGHRS and YFSETQ. Losses at the gene ends were 3 bases for V and 7 bases for J; bases not matched to a gene: 7. The CDR3 runs 15 residues. CDR3 nucleotide sequence: TGCGCCAGCAGCTCCGGACAGGGGGGAGAAAATGAGCAGTTCTTC. Translating it yields CASSSGQGGENEQFF.

The chain joins TRBV5-5 to TRBJ1-2, with TRBD1 as a possible D gene (5 bases). The CDR3 runs to 17 residues. Germline V gene sequence: CDR1 SGHKS, CDR2 YYEKEE (reference sequence). Trimming shortened V by 0 bases and J by 5 bases, and 20 bases separated the two germline ends. DNA for the CDR3: TGTGCCAGCAGCTTGGATTCATCGGGGCTGGTTGGGTATGGCTACACCTTC. Translated: CASSLDSSGLVGYGYTF.

The chain has TRBV7-9 and TRBJ2-7; TRBD2 is a possible D gene (5 bases). Per germline, CDR1 SEHNR and CDR2 FQNEAQ (reference sequence). The CDR3 is made up of 15 amino acids. The V end lost 2 bases, the J end lost 5 bases, and 16 bases lay between the germline ends. The CDR3 region is CASSLSFEGLDEQYF. The CDR3 nucleotides read TGTGCCAGCAGCTTAAGTTTCGAGGGTTTAGACGAGCAGTACTTC.

Comment on this clonotype: A much more abundant neighbour one base away suggests this may be a read error. The chain links TRBV7-3 to TRBJ1-2; unclear D gene. V lost 4 bases to trimming and J lost 7 bases, with 13 bases between them. Germline CDR1 and CDR2: SGHTA and FQGTGA. There are 13 residues in the CDR3. This CDR3 is CASSSLNVAGYTF. Here the CDR3 DNA reads TGTGCCAGCAGCTCGTTGAATGTAGCTGGCTACACCTTC.

This clonotype was detected only a few times. The V gene is TRBV9, the J gene TRBJ2-1, with TRBD2 matching over 9 bases. The CDR3 spans 16 residues. Looked up from germline, CDR1 is SGDLS and CDR2 is YYNGEE. Trimming cost V 0 bases and J 4 bases; bases outside gene matches: 5. The CDR3 protein is CASSVGPSGGYNEQFF. The CDR3 region has the DNA TGTGCCAGCAGCGTAGGTCCAAGCGGGGGGTACAATGAGCAGTTCTTC.

This clonotype turned up a few times. The V gene is TRBV27, the J gene TRBJ1-1; a weak D match, TRBD1 (5 bases). CDR3 length equals 13 residues. CDR1 MNHEY and CDR2 SMNVEV come from the germline V gene (reference sequence). The V gene lost 6 bases and the J gene lost 6 bases, with 14 bases spanning the gap. The CDR3, as DNA: TGTGCCAGCAGGGCCTTTAGGGGTTCTGAAGCTTTCTTT. Translation: CASRAFRGSEAFF.

This clonotype occurred many times. The chain joins TRBV12-3 or TRBV12-4 to TRBJ1-5; 7 positions agree with TRBD1. This CDR3 has 14 amino acids. V lost 8 bases, J lost 4 bases, and 8 bases stayed unmatched. The CDR3 reads CASRRQGRNQPQHF. The DNA of the CDR3 is TGTGCCAGCCGCCGACAGGGTCGGAATCAGCCCCAGCATTTT.

In regard to this clonotype: A much larger clone sits a single nucleotide away, making a read error possible. The genes are TRBV6-1 and TRBJ1-5; D not resolved. CDR1 and CDR2 (germline): MNHNS, SASEGT. CDR3 size: 13 residues. V lost 3 bases, J lost 5 bases, and 8 bases lay in between. CDR3 region: CASSDSWDQPQHF. CDR3 bases: TGTGCCAGCAGTGATAGTTGGGATCAGCCCCAGCATTTT.

In its sample, this clonotype was seen many times. This chain links TRBV29-1 with TRBJ2-3; 8 bases align to TRBD2. Germline V lookup: CDR1 SQVTM, CDR2 ANQGSEA. The CDR3 spans 14 residues. V trimming: 3 bases; J trimming: 1 base; junction bases outside the gene matches: 3. The CDR3 sequence is CSVDTTSGTDTQYF. CDR3 bases: TGCAGCGTTGATACGACTAGCGGCACAGATACGCAGTATTTT.

The chain recombines TRBV11-2 with TRBJ1-5; no firm D call. The CDR3 spans 14 residues. V was clipped by 5 bases and J by 9 bases, with 17 bases between them. CDR1 is SGHAT and CDR2 is FQNNGV in the germline V gene. The CDR3: CASSPAGAELPQHF. For the CDR3, the DNA is TGTGCCAGCAGCCCAGCGGGAGCAGAGCTGCCCCAGCATTTT.

This clonotype was detected ten times or more. The J gene is TRBJ2-1, the V gene TRBV11-2; D ambiguous. The CDR3 has 17 amino acids. Germline assignment: CDR1 SGHAT and CDR2 FQNNGV. The germline V and J ends were trimmed by 0 bases and 0 bases, with 12 bases remaining between them. CDR3 region: CASSLDGDPSSYNEQFF. CDR3 nucleotide sequence: TGTGCCAGCAGCTTAGATGGAGACCCTAGCTCCTACAATGAGCAGTTCTTC.

This clonotype was seen ten or more times. The V and J genes are TRBV5-1 and TRBJ2-3; weak D call: TRBD2 (5 bases). Between the trimmed V and J ends, which lost 4 bases and 6 bases, there was a span of 24 bases. This CDR3 has 17 residues. Germline-derived CDR1 and CDR2 are SGHRS and YFSETQ. The CDR3 reads CASSEMASGSALDTQYF. In nucleotides, the CDR3 is TGCGCCAGCAGCGAGATGGCCAGCGGCTCTGCCTTGGATACGCAGTATTTT.

V usage is TRBV11-2 and J usage is TRBJ2-3; TRBD2 matches at 11 bases. The CDR3 runs to 16 residues. The V gene's germline CDR1 is SGHAT and CDR2 FQNNGV. J gave up 5 bases and V 2 bases, and 6 bases lay outside the gene matches. CDR3 DNA sequence: TGTGCCAGCAGCTTACTAGCGGGGGGACCCCAAGATACGCAGTATTTT. This gives the protein CASSLLAGGPQDTQYF. Full variable domain (rest looked up from reference TRBV11-2 and TRBJ2-3): EAGVAQSPRYKIIEKRQSVAFWCNPISGHATLYWYQQILGQGPKLLIQFQNNGVVDDSQLPKDRFSAERLKGVDSTLKIQPAKLEDSAVYLCASSLLAGGPQDTQYFGPGTRLTVL.

The chain joins TRBV12-3 or TRBV12-4 to TRBJ2-2, with 8 bases matching TRBD1. The CDR3 sequence is 15 residues long. V dropped 6 bases and J dropped 2; count of bases not matched to a gene: 5. The CDR3 protein is CASSVTGANTGELFF. CDR3 in DNA: TGTGCCAGCAGCGTGACAGGGGCTAACACCGGGGAGCTGTTTTTT.

This clonotype was detected many times. The chain is built from TRBV5-5 and TRBJ1-5, with D perhaps TRBD1 (5 bases). The germline V gene encodes CDR1 SGHKS and CDR2 YYEKEE (reference sequence). The CDR3 sequence is 14 residues long. Deletions cut 0 bases from V and 6 bases from J, with 10 bases between. DNA of the CDR3: TGTGCCAGCAGCTTGGGACAGCTCCGTCAGCCCCAGCATTTT. As protein: CASSLGQLRQPQHF.

This clonotype was detected a few times. The chain couples TRBV14 to TRBJ2-3; D might be TRBD1 (5 bases). V was trimmed by 5 bases and J by 4 bases, leaving 22 bases between them. In germline, CDR1 is SGHDN, CDR2 FVKESK. This CDR3 is built from 17 residues. DNA for the CDR3: TGTGCCAGCAGCAAAAAGGGGATCCCCGCGACGGCAGATACGCAGTATTTT. Its translation is CASSKKGIPATADTQYF.